Reported below is one T cell receptor beta chain. The target antigen is unknown. This entry belongs to a study of cytomegalovirus exposure and HLA in healthy donors. Study-wide results and caveats: More clonal expansion characterized HLA-associated TCR beta chains than equally common others in a later analysis. In vitro assays verified that three CMV-associated chains recognized CMV antigens specifically. The study designated over 150 TCR beta chains cytomegalovirus-associated.

The V gene's germline CDR1 is SGDLS and CDR2 YYNGEE. Trimming cost V 3 bases and J 0 bases, with 4 bases left between them. This CDR3 contains 14 residues. Vbeta (60) and Jbeta (13) primers were used in the PCR. The assay was immunoSEQ multiplex PCR, and TCRdb's table has in-frame clones only and misses some. The data hold about 160,000 clones, with 65% to 85% observed a single time. The sequence came from a man aged 40-50 years in good health and CMV-seropositive. This rearrangement joins TRBV9 to TRBJ2-6; D gene ambiguous. Sequenced: PBMCs. The CDR3 coding sequence is TGTGCCAGCAGCGATCACTCTGGGGCCAACGTCCTGACTTTC. The encoded protein is CASSDHSGANVLTF.